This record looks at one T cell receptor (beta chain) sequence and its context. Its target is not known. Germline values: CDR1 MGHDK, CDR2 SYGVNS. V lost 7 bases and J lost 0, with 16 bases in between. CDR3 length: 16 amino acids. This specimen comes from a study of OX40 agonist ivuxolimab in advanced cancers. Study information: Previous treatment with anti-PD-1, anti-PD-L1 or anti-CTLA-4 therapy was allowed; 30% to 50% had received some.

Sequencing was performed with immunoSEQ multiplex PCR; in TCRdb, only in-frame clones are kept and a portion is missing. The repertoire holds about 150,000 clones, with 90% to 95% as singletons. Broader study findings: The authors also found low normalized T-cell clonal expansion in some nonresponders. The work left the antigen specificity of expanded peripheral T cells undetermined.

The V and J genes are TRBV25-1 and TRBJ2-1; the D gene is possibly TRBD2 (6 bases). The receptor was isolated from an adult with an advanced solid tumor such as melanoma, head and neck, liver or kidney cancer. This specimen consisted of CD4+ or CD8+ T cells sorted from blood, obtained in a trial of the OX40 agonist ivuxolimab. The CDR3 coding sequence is TGTGCCAGCATGGGGCCTCGGGGGAGCTCCTACAATGAGCAGTTCTTC. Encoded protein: CASMGPRGSSYNEQFF.